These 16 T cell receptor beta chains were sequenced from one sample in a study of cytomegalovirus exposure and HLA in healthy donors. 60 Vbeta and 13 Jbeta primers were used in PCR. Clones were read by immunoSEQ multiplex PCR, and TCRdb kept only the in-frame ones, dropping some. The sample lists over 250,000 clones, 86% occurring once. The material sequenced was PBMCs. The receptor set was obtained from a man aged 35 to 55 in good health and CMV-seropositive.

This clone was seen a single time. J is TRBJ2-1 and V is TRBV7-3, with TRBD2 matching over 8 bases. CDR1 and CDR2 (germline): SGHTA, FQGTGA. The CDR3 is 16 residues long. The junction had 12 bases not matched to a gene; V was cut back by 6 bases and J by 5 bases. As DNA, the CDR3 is TGTGCCAGCAGTCATTCCGGGACTAGGAACAACAATGAGCAGTTCTTC. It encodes CASSHSGTRNNNEQFF. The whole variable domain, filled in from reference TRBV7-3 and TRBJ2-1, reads GAGVSQTPSNKVTEKGKYVELRCDPISGHTALYWYRQSLGQGPEFLIYFQGTGAADDSGLPNDRFFAVRPEGSVSTLKIQRTERGDSAVYLCASSHSGTRNNNEQFFGPGTRLTVL.

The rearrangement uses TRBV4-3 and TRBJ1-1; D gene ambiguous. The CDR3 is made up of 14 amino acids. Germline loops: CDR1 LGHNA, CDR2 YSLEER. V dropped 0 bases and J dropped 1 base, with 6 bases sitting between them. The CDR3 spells CASSQDPRNTEAFF. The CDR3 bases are TGCGCCAGCAGCCAAGATCCTAGGAACACTGAAGCTTTCTTT.

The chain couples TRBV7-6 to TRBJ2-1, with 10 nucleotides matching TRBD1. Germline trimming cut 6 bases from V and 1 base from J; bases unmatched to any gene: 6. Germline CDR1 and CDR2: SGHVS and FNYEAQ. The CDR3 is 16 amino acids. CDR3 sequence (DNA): TGTGCCAGCAGTTTTGACAGGGGGCTGTCCTACAATGAGCAGTTCTTC. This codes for CASSFDRGLSYNEQFF.

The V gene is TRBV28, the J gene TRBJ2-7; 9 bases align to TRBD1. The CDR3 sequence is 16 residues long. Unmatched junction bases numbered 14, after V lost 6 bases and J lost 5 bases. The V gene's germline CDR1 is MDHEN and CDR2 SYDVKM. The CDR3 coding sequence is TGTGCCAGCAGACCGAACTCGGGACAGGGATGGAACGAGCAGTACTTC. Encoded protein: CASRPNSGQGWNEQYF.

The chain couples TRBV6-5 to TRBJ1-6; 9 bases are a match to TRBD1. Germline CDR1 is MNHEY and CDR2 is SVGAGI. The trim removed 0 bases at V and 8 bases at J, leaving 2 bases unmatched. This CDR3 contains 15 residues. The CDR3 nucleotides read TGTGCCAGCAGTTACTCGAACAGGGGGCATTCACCCCTCCACTTT. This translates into CASSYSNRGHSPLHF.

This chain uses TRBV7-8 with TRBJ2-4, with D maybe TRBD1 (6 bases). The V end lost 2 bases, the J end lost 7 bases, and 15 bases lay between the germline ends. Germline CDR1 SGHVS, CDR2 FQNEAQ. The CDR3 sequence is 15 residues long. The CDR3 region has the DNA TGTGCCAGCAGCTTAAGTCAGGGGCCAGGGAACATTCAGTACTTC. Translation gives CASSLSQGPGNIQYF. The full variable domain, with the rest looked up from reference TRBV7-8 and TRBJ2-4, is GAGVSQSPRYKVAKRGQDVALRCDPISGHVSLFWYQQALGQGPEFLTYFQNEAQLDKSGLPSDRFFAERPEGSVSTLKIQRTQQEDSAVYLCASSLSQGPGNIQYFGAGTRLSVL.

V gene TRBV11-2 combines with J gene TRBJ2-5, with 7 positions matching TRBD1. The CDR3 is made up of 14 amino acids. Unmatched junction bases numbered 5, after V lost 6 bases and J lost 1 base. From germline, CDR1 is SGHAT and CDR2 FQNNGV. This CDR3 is CASRLTGVQETQYF. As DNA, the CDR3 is TGTGCCAGCAGGCTCACAGGGGTCCAAGAGACCCAGTACTTC.

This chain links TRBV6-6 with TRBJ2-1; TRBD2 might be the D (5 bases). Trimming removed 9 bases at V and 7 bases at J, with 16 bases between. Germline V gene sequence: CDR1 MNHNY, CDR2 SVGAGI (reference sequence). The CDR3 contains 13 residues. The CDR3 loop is CARDVRGRNEQFF. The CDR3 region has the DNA TGTGCCAGGGATGTAAGAGGGCGGAATGAGCAGTTCTTC.

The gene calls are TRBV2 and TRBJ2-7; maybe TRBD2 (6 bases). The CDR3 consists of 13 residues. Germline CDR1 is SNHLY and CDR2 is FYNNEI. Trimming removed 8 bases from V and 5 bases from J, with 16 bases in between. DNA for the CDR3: TGTGCCAGCCCCAGACTGGGCGGGGACGAGCAGTACTTC. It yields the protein CASPRLGGDEQYF.

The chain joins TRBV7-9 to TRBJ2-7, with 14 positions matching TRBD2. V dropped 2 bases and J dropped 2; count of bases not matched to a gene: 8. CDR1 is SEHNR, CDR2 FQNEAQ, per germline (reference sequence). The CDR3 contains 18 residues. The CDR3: CASSLFSTSGRGPYEQYF. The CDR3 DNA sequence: TGTGCCAGCAGCTTATTCTCGACTAGCGGGAGGGGTCCCTACGAGCAGTACTTC.

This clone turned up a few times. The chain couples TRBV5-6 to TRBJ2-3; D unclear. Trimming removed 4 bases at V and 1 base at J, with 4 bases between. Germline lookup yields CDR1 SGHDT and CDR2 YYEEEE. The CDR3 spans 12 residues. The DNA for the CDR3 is TGTGCCAGCAGCCGAGGCACAGATACGCAGTATTTT. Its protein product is CASSRGTDTQYF.

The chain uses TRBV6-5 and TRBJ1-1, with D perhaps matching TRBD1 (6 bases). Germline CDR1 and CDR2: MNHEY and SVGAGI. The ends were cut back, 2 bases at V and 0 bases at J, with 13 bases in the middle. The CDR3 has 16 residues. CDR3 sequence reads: CASSYGGGLMNTEAFF. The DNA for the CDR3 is TGTGCCAGCAGTTACGGGGGGGGCCTGATGAACACTGAAGCTTTCTTT.

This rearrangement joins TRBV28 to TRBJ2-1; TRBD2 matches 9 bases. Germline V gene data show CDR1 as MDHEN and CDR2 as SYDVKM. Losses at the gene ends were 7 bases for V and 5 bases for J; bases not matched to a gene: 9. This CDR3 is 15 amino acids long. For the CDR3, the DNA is TGTGCCAGCAACCCTCTAGCGGGACGCGACAATGAGCAGTTCTTC. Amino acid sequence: CASNPLAGRDNEQFF. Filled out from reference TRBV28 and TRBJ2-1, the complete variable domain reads DVKVTQSSRYLVKRTGEKVFLECVQDMDHENMFWYRQDPGLGLRLIYFSYDVKMKEKGDIPEGYSVSREKKERFSLILESASTNQTSMYLCASNPLAGRDNEQFFGPGTRLTVL.

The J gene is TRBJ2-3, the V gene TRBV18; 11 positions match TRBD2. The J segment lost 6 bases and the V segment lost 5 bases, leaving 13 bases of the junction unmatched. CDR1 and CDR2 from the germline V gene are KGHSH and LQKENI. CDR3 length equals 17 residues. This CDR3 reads CASSSTSGRGVGDTQYF. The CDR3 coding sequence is TGTGCCAGCTCATCCACTAGCGGGAGAGGTGTCGGGGATACGCAGTATTTT.

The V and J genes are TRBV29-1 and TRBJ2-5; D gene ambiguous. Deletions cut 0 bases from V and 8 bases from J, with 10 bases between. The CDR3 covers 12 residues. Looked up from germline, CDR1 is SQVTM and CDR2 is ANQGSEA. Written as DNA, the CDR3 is TGCAGCGTTGAAGATGGGCGAGCAACCCAGTACTTC. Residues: CSVEDGRATQYF.

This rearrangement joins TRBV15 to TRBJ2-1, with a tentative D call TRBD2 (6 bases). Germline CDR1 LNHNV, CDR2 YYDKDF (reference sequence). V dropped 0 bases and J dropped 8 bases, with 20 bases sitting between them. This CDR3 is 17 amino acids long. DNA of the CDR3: TGTGCCACCAGCAGAGACCGACGCCGGGAGAACCGTCATGAGCAGTTCTTC. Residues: CATSRDRRRENRHEQFF.